One TCR beta chain is described in this entry. No antigen is known for it. The PCR made use of 60 Vbeta and 13 Jbeta primers. Libraries were prepared by immunoSEQ multiplex PCR; TCRdb keeps only in-frame clonotypes and omits some of them. The data hold some 85,000 clones, with about 81% observed a single time. This entry is derived from a study of cytomegalovirus exposure and HLA in healthy donors. Healthy people donating bone marrow made up the donors. The CDR3 length is 13 residues. V was trimmed by 0 bases and J by 4 bases, leaving 6 bases between them. Germline CDR1 is MNHEY and CDR2 is SMNVEV (reference sequence). General study findings and limits: In a later analysis, at a false discovery rate of 0.05, 17,000 or so TCR beta sequences matched HLA alleles. Earlier analysis found most TCR beta V segments productive about 87% or about 30% of the time.

The receptor comes from a young man in good health and CMV-seronegative. Material for sequencing was PBMCs. The chain carries TRBV27 and TRBJ1-2; no firm D call. DNA of the CDR3: TGTGCCAGCAGTTTATCGGCCTCCTATGGCTACACCTTC. This encodes CASSLSASYGYTF.